The T cell receptor (beta chain) under discussion was sequenced for a study of shared clonotypes between healthy human individuals. Study-level information: Each donor's CD4 naive and CD4 memory cells filled three plates apiece, CD8 naive two, and CD8 memory one. The study, taken as a whole, reports: Non-shared clonotypes had lower generation probabilities than those shared by all four donors.

In the original analysis: With immunoSEQ giving junction-only sequences and no quality scores, filtering differed. The table came from immunoSEQ multiplex PCR; TCRdb's copy has only in-frame clones and leaves some out. V and J calls and clone size are those listed in that table; D and trimming were worked out from the DNA. The data contain roughly 590,000 clones, less than 97% of them singletons. Trimming removed 5 bases from V and 5 bases from J, with 15 bases in between. CDR3 length: 14 residues. CDR1 is SGHAT, CDR2 FQNNGV, per germline. In the case of this clone: Its matching antigen is unknown.

CD8 cells classed as naive were CD45RO-negative and positively selected for CCR7, excluding terminally differentiated effector memory CD45RA+ cells. Every one of the donors was a Caucasian adult that lived in Nashville, Tennessee. The chain carries TRBV11-2 and TRBJ1-1; possibly TRBD1 for D (5 bases). The sequence derives from a woman younger than 45 in good health. The specimen was naive CD8+ T cells sorted from blood. The CDR3 nucleotides are TGTGCCAGCAGCCCGACAGCCTTTGAGACTGAAGCTTTCTTT. Translating gives CASSPTAFETEAFF.